The present T cell receptor (beta chain) was sequenced within a study of CD8+CD57+ T cells in acquired aplastic anemia. Patients chosen for sequencing had CD8+CD57+ cells that had expanded, as shown by flow cytometry. The V segment lost 5 bases and the J segment 3 bases; nucleotides outside the gene matches: 9. Germline V lookup: CDR1 SQVTM, CDR2 ANQGSEA. This CDR3 has 14 amino acids. CDR3 and TCR beta VDJ profiling relied on a genomic DNA template. Each CDR3 protein is one row after TCRdb ran MiXCR on the reads. The sample contains tens of thousands of distinct CDR3 sequences, roughly two thirds of which appear only once.

Sequences were obtained from sorted CD4+, CD8+, or CD8+CD57+ T cells (not recorded which) from PBMCs. The TCR comes from a human donor with aplastic anemia. The rearrangement uses TRBV29-1 and TRBJ2-5, with 7 bases fitting TRBD1. The CDR3 nucleotides are TGCAGCGTTAAACCGGGACAGCGTGAAGAGACCCAGTACTTC. Protein sequence: CSVKPGQREETQYF.